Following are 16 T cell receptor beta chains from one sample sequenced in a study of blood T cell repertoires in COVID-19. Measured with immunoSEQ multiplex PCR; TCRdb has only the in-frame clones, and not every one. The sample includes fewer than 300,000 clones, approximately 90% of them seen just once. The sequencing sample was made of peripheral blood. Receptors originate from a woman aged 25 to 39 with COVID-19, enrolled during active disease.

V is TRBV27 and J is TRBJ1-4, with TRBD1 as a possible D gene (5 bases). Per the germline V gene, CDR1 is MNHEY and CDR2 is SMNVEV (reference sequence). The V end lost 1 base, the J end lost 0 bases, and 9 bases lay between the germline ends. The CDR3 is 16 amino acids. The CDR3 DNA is TGTGCCAGCAGTTTATGGGGCCCTACAACTAATGAAAAACTGTTTTTT. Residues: CASSLWGPTTNEKLFF.

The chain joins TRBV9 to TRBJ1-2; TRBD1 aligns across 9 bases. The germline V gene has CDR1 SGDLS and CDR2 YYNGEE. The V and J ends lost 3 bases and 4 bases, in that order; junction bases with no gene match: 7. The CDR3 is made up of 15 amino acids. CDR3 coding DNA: TGTGCCAGCAGCGCCGCCGGGACAGGGAGCTATGGCTACACCTTC. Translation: CASSAAGTGSYGYTF.

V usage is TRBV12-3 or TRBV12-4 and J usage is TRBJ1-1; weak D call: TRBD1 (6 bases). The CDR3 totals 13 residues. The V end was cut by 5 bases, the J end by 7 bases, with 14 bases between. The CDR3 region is CASSPHPDSEAFF. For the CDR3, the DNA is TGTGCCAGCAGTCCCCACCCGGACAGTGAAGCTTTCTTT.

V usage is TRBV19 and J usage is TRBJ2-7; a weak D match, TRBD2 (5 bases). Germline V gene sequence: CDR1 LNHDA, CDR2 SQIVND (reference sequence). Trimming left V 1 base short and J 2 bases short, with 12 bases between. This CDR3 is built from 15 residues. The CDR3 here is CASSIASSWAYEQYF. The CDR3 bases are TGTGCCAGTAGTATAGCGTCTAGCTGGGCCTACGAGCAGTACTTC.

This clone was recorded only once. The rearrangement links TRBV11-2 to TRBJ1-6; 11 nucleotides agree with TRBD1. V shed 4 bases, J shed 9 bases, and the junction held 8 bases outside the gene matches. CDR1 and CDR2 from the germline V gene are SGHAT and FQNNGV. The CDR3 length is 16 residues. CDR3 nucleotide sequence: TGTGCCAGCAGCTCCTCGGACAGGGGGCTGTCTTCACCCCTCCACTTT. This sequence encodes CASSSSDRGLSSPLHF.

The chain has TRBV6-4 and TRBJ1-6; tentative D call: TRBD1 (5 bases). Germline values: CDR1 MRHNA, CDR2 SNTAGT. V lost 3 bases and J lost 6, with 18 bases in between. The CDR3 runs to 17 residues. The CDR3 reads CASSDEGRELFNSPLHF. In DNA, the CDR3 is TGTGCCAGCAGTGATGAGGGGAGGGAACTGTTTAATTCACCCCTCCACTTT.

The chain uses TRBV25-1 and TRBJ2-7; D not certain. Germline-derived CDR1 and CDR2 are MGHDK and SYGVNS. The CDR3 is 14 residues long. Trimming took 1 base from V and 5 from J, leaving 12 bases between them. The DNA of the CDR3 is TGTGCCAGCAGTGAATTTGGGCAGGCCGACGAGCAGTACTTC. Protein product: CASSEFGQADEQYF.

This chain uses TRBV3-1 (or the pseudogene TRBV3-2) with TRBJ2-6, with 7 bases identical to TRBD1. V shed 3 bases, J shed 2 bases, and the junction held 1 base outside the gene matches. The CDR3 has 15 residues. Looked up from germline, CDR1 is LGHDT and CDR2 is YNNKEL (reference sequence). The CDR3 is CASSHTGAGANVLTF. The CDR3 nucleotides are TGTGCCAGCAGCCACACAGGGGCTGGGGCCAACGTCCTGACTTTC.

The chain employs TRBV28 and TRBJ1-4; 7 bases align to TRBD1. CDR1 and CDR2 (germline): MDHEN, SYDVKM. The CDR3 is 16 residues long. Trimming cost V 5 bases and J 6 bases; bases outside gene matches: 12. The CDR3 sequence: CASSRPRTGFYEKLFF. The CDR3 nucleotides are TGTGCCAGCAGTCGACCGCGGACAGGCTTTTATGAAAAACTGTTTTTT. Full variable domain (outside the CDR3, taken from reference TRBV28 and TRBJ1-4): DVKVTQSSRYLVKRTGEKVFLECVQDMDHENMFWYRQDPGLGLRLIYFSYDVKMKEKGDIPEGYSVSREKKERFSLILESASTNQTSMYLCASSRPRTGFYEKLFFGSGTQLSVL.

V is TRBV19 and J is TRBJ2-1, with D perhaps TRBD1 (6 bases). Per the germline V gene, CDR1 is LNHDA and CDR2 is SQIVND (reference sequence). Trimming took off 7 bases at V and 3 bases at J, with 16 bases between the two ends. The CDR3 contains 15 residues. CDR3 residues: CASTPRGGDYNEQFF. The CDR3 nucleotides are TGTGCCAGTACTCCCCGAGGGGGAGACTACAATGAGCAGTTCTTC.

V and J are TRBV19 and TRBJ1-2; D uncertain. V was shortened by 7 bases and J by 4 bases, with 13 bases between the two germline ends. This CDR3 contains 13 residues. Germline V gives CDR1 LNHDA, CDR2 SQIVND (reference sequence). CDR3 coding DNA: TGTGCCAGTACCAGGCCTGAGTCCTATGGCTACACCTTC. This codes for CASTRPESYGYTF.

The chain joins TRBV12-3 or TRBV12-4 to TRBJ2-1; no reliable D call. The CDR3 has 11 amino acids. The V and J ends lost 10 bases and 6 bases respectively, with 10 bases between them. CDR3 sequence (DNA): TGTGCCACCCGGTTAGTCAATGAGCAGTTCTTC. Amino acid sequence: CATRLVNEQFF.

This chain's CDR3 is CASSIAGTGPNEQFF. CDR3 nucleotides: TGTGCCAGTAGTATAGCCGGGACAGGGCCGAATGAGCAGTTCTTC. The chain links TRBV19 to TRBJ2-1, with 9 bases matching TRBD1. V was clipped by 1 base and J by 7 bases; unmatched bases: 5. From germline, CDR1 is LNHDA and CDR2 SQIVND (reference sequence). This CDR3 has 15 amino acids.

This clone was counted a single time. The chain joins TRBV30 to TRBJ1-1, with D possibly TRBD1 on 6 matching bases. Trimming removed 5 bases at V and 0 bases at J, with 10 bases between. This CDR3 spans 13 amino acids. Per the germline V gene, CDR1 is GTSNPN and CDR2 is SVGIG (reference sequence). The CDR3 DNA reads TGTGCCTGGGGACAGAATATGAACACTGAAGCTTTCTTT. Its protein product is CAWGQNMNTEAFF. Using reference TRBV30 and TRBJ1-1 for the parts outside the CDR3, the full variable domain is SQTIHQWPATLVQPVGSPLSLECTVEGTSNPNLYWYRQAAGRGLQLLFYSVGIGQISSEVPQNLSASRPQDRQFILSSKKLLLSDSGFYLCAWGQNMNTEAFFGQGTRLTVV.

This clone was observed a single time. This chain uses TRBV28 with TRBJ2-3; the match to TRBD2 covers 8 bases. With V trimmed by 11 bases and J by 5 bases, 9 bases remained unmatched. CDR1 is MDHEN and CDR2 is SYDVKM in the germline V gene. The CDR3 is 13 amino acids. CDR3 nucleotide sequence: TGTGCCTCCGCCGGGGGGGTAGGAGATACGCAGTATTTT. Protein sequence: CASAGGVGDTQYF.

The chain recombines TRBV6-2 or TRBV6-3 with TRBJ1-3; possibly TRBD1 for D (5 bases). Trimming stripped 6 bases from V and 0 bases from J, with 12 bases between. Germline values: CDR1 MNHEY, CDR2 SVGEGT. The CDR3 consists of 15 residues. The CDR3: CASSSQDHSGNTIYF. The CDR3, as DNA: TGTGCCAGCAGCTCACAGGACCACTCTGGAAACACCATATATTTT.